The rows below give T cell receptor beta chains drawn from one sample of a study of blood T cell repertoires in COVID-19. Data came from immunoSEQ multiplex PCR; TCRdb stores just in-frame clones and leaves some out. The sample lists a few hundred thousand clones, around 80% occurring once. Sequenced: PBMCs or T cells enriched from blood (not recorded which). The receptors were gathered from a man aged 35 to 55 who had recovered from COVID-19. The conserved cysteine and the conserved F or W are not part of the CDR3 here. Only part of the rows carry a size: once, few, many, or a class if the clone is expanded.

abundance,v_gene,j_gene,CDR3aa
-,TRBV5-1,TRBJ2-1,ASSGSGSYNEQF
-,TRBV2,TRBJ2-7,ASSETGGDEQY
-,TRBV11-2,TRBJ2-1,ASKSGTGSNEQF
-,TRBV16,TRBJ1-1,ASSQSWGEAEAF
-,TRBV6-5,TRBJ2-7,ASSRDRAYEQY
-,TRBV6-5,TRBJ1-1,ASSSQTGNTEAF
-,TRBV19,TRBJ1-5,ASSIEQGNQPQH
-,TRBV3-1/TRBV3-2,TRBJ1-1,ASSQGPAGTNTEAF
-,TRBV6-5,TRBJ1-2,ASRLGTGRHGYT
-,TRBV28,TRBJ2-3,ASTNTDTQY
-,TRBV19,TRBJ2-7,ASSNRGSYEQY
-,TRBV5-1,TRBJ2-1,ASSLSGASSYNEQF
-,TRBV19,TRBJ1-1,ASTSAGGGRTEAF
-,TRBV5-4,TRBJ1-4,ASSTGGLSEKLF
-,TRBV28,TRBJ1-1,ASSLPGTEAF
-,TRBV18,TRBJ2-3,ASSPGQGARYTQY
-,TRBV5-4,TRBJ1-2,ASSTEQGAYGYT
-,TRBV5-1,TRBJ1-1,ASSAQANTEAF
-,TRBV2,TRBJ2-2,ASGGLASNTGELF
-,TRBV19,TRBJ1-2,ASNRDSFGYT
-,TRBV4-1,TRBJ1-5,ASSQGQGYSNQPQH
-,TRBV28,TRBJ2-1,ASSRGLAGRPYEQF
-,TRBV2,TRBJ2-7,ASGDRVSYEQY
once,TRBV24-1,TRBJ2-1,ATSDPKRSGNPDEQF
-,TRBV28,TRBJ1-2,ASSFGSTRYGYT
few,TRBV5-6,TRBJ1-5,ASSSYRDRYSNQPQH
-,TRBV11-2,TRBJ2-3,ASSLVGGADTQY
-,TRBV7-2,TRBJ2-5,ASSLVGMGETQY
-,TRBV20-1,TRBJ1-2,SASKMGGTEPYGYT
-,TRBV10-3,TRBJ1-2,AISEEGPFYGYT
-,TRBV9,TRBJ1-3,ASSGGTASGNTIY
-,TRBV3-1/TRBV3-2,TRBJ2-2,ASSPPTSWATGELF
-,TRBV24-1,TRBJ2-3,ATSDFNDYTQY
-,TRBV4-2,TRBJ1-1,ASSQVLMNTEAF
-,TRBV3-1/TRBV3-2,TRBJ1-6,ASSQRRGHSPLH
-,TRBV27,TRBJ2-4,ATVGGMGKNIQY
-,TRBV4-1,TRBJ1-4,ASSLMWEQVSRKKLF
few,TRBV3-1/TRBV3-2,TRBJ1-2,ASSLGQSYGYT
-,TRBV18,TRBJ1-1,ASSPGVGGTEAF
-,TRBV29-1,TRBJ1-2,SVDYQGAGYGYT
few,TRBV18,TRBJ2-2,ASSPERTGELF
few,TRBV27,TRBJ2-2,ASSLGSRVTGELF
-,TRBV21-1,TRBJ2-3,ASSKPPGQGADTQY